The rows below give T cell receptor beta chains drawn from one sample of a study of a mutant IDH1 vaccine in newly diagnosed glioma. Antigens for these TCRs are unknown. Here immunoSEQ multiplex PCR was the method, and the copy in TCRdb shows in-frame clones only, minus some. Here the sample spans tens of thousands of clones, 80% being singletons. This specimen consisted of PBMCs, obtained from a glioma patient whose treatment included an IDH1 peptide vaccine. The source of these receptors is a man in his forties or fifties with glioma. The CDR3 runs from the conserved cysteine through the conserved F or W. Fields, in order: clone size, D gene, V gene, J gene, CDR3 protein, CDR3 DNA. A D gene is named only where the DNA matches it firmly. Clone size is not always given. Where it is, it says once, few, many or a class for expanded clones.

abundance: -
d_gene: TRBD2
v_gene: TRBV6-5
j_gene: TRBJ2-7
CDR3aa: CASKPGTKAGEQYF
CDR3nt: TGTGCCAGCAAACCCGGGACTAAGGCCGGCGAGCAGTACTTC

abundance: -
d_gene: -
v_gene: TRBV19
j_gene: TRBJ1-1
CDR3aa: CASSILGGTEAFF
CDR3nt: TGTGCCAGTAGTATACTAGGGGGCACTGAAGCTTTCTTT

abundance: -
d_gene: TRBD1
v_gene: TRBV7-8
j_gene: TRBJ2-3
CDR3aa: CASSSNHRGRGKTDTQYF
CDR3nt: TGTGCCAGCAGCTCTAATCACCGCGGCAGGGGGAAGACAGATACGCAGTATTTT

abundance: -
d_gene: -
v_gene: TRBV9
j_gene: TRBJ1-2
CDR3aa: CASSPSGYGYTF
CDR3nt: TGTGCCAGCAGCCCCTCAGGCTATGGCTACACCTTC

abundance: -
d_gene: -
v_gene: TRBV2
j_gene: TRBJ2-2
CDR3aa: CASRPGPTGELFF
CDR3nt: TGTGCCAGCAGACCCGGGCCCACCGGGGAGCTGTTTTTT

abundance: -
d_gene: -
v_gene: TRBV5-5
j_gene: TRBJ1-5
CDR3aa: CASRRNYNQPQHF
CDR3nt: TGTGCCAGCAGGCGCAATTACAATCAGCCCCAGCATTTT

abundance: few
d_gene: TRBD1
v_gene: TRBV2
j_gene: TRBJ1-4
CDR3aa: CASSESGGGEKLFF
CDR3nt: TGTGCCAGCAGTGAATCAGGGGGAGGTGAAAAACTGTTTTTT

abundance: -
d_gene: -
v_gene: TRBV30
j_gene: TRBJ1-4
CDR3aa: CAWTNGATNEKLFF
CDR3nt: TGTGCCTGGACAAACGGGGCAACTAATGAAAAACTGTTTTTT

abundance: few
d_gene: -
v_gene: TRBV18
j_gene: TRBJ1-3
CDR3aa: CASSPPQGRTGNTIYF
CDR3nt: TGTGCCAGCTCACCACCACAGGGAAGAACTGGAAACACCATATATTTT

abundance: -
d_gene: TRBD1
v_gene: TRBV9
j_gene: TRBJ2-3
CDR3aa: CASSGGTGADTQYF
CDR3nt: TGTGCCAGCAGCGGAGGTACAGGGGCAGATACGCAGTATTTT

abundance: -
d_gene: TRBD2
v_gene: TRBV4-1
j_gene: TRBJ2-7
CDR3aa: CASSQVGLAGTYEQYF
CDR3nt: TGCGCCAGCAGCCAAGTGGGGTTAGCGGGGACCTACGAGCAGTACTTC

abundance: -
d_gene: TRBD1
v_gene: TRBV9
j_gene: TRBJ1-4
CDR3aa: CASTRNTGDNEKLFF
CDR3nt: TGTGCCAGCACCAGAAATACAGGGGATAATGAAAAACTGTTTTTT

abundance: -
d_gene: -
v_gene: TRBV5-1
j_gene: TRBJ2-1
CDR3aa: CASSPWEGGSYNEQFF
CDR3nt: TGCGCCAGCAGCCCATGGGAAGGGGGCTCCTACAATGAGCAGTTCTTC

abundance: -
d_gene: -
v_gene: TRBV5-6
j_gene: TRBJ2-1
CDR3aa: CASSLGSAFLYNEQFF
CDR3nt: TGTGCCAGCAGCTTGGGGTCGGCATTTCTCTACAATGAGCAGTTCTTC

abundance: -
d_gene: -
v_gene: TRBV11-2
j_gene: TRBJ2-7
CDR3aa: CASGHRDEQYF
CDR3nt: TGTGCCAGCGGCCACAGGGACGAGCAGTACTTC

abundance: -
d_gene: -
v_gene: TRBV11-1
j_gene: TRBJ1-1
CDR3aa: CASSPGHLGTEAFF
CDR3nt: TGTGCCAGCAGCCCTGGACATCTAGGGACTGAAGCTTTCTTT

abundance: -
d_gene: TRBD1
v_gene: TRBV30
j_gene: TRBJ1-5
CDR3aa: CAWSVPDRAQNQPQHF
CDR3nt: TGTGCCTGGAGTGTACCGGACAGGGCGCAAAATCAGCCCCAGCATTTT

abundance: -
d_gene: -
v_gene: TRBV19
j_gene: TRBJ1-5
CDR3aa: CASSIGKGKPGQGSNQPQHF
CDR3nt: TGTGCCAGTAGTATAGGAAAAGGGAAACCAGGTCAGGGTAGCAATCAGCCCCAGCATTTT

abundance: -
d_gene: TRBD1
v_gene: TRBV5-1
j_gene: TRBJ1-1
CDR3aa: CASSSSGGATLNTEAFF
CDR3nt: TGCGCCAGCAGCTCATCAGGGGGCGCGACCCTGAACACTGAAGCTTTCTTT

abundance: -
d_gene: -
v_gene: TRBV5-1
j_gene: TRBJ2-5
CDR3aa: CASSQHGTRGQETQYF
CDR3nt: TGCGCCAGCAGCCAGCATGGGACTAGGGGACAGGAGACCCAGTACTTC

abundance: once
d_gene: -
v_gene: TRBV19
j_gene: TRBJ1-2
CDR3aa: CASSIPGWSEFYGYTF
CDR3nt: TGTGCCAGTAGTATACCCGGGTGGTCCGAGTTCTATGGCTACACCTTC

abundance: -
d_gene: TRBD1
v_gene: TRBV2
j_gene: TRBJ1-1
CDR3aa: CASFKDRGVAFF
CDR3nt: TGTGCCAGCTTTAAAGACAGGGGTGTAGCTTTCTTT

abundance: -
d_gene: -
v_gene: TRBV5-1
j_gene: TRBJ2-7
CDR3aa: CASSLLEQTYEQYF
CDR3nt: TGCGCCAGCAGCTTGCTGGAGCAGACCTACGAGCAGTACTTC

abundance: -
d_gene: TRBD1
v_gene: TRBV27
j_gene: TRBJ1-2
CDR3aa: CASSSGQGVGGYTF
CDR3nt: TGTGCCAGCAGTTCCGGACAGGGGGTGGGTGGCTACACCTTC

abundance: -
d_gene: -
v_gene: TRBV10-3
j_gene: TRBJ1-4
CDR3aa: CAISESMGRGSEKLFF
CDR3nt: TGTGCCATCAGTGAGTCTATGGGCCGAGGAAGCGAAAAACTGTTTTTT

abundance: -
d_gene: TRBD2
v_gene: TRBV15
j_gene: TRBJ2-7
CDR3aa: CATSREFSGASYEQYF
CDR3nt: TGTGCCACCAGCAGAGAATTCAGCGGGGCCTCCTACGAGCAGTACTTC

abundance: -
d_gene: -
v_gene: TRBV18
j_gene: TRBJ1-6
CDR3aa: CASSPRSGDSPLHF
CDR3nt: TGTGCCAGCTCACCAAGGTCAGGGGATTCACCCCTCCACTTT

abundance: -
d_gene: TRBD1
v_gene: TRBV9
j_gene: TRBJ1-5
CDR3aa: CASSWTGDGSQPQHF
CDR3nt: TGTGCCAGCAGCTGGACAGGGGATGGGAGTCAGCCCCAGCATTTT

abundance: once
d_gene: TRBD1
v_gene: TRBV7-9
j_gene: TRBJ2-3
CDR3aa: CATSAGGYSTDTQYF
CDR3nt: TGTGCCACCTCGGCAGGGGGCTATAGCACAGATACGCAGTATTTT

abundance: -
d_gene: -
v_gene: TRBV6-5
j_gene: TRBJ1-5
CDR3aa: CASRRTGPYQPQHF
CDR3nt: TGTGCCAGCCGAAGAACAGGTCCGTATCAGCCCCAGCATTTT

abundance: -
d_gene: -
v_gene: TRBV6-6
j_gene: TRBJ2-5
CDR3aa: CASSQGNLLGETQYF
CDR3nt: TGTGCCAGCAGCCAGGGCAATTTATTGGGGGAGACCCAGTACTTC

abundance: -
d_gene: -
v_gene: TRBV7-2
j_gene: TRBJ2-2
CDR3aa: CASSPDWGTGELFF
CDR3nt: TGTGCCAGCAGCCCCGATTGGGGGACCGGGGAGCTGTTTTTT

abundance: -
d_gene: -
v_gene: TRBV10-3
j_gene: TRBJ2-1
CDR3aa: CATGDYNEQFF
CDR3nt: TGTGCCACGGGAGACTACAATGAGCAGTTCTTC

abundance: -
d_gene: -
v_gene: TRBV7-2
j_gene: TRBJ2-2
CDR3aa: CASSLQPNRAGELFF
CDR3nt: TGTGCCAGCAGCTTGCAACCTAACAGAGCCGGGGAGCTGTTTTTT

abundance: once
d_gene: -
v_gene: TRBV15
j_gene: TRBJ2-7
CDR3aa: CATSRGVAYEQYF
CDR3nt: TGTGCCACCAGCAGAGGGGTGGCTTACGAGCAGTACTTC

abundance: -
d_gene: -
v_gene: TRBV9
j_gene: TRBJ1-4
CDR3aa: CASSVGRRSNEKLFF
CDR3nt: TGTGCCAGCAGCGTAGGGAGAAGGAGTAATGAAAAACTGTTTTTT